One and the same sample provided the 27 T cell receptor beta chains below, sequenced in a study of T cells in Graves' hyperthyroidism and ophthalmopathy. The CDR3 regions of TCR beta were amplified from RNA transcripts. When the TCR CDR3 underwent first-round RT-PCR, the HTBI primer set was used. MiXCR, applied by TCRdb to the multiplex PCR reads, yields one record per CDR3 protein. Among a few hundred thousand distinct CDR3 sequences listed, 40% to 55% were seen once. Sequenced input: peripheral blood or thyroid tissue (not recorded which). The receptors originated from a woman between 18 and 30 years old with Graves' hyperthyroidism.

The genes are TRBV12-3 or TRBV12-4 and TRBJ1-6; D call uncertain. The ends were cut back, 8 bases at V and 14 bases at J, with 13 bases in the middle. The length of the CDR3 is 11 residues. The CDR3 DNA sequence: TGTGCCAGCCACCGTGGCGAATCCCTCCACTTT. Translating it yields CASHRGESLHF.

Only one count was recorded for this clonotype. J is TRBJ2-7 and V is TRBV20-1; 13 bases are shared with TRBD2. CDR3 size: 16 residues. Germline V gives CDR1 DFQATT, CDR2 SNEGSKA (reference sequence). The V segment lost 0 bases and the J segment 5 bases; nucleotides outside the gene matches: 7. The chain's CDR3 is CSARDSLAGGAHEQYF. The CDR3, as DNA: TGCAGTGCTAGAGATTCACTAGCGGGAGGGGCCCACGAGCAGTACTTC.

The CDR3 DNA sequence: TGTGCCAGCAGAGCCGCCCTAGCGGGAGCAGAGACCCAGTACTTC. Amino acids: CASRAALAGAETQYF. The V call is TRBV2, the J call TRBJ2-5; TRBD2 aligns across 10 bases. The CDR3 is made up of 15 amino acids. J lost 4 bases, V lost 6 bases, and 8 bases had no gene match. Germline V gene lookup returns CDR1 SNHLY and CDR2 FYNNEI.

V is TRBV24-1 and J is TRBJ1-1; TRBD1 agrees at 9 bases. The CDR3 consists of 15 residues. CDR1 KGHDR and CDR2 SFDVKD come from the germline V gene. The junction had 5 bases not matched to a gene; V was cut back by 6 bases and J by 1 base. CDR3 in amino acids: CATSKTGGPNTEAFF. DNA of the CDR3: TGTGCCACCAGTAAGACAGGGGGGCCGAACACTGAAGCTTTCTTT.

This chain uses TRBV20-1 with TRBJ2-7, with TRBD1 matching 8 bases. CDR1 and CDR2 (germline): DFQATT, SNEGSKA (reference sequence). V was clipped by 2 bases and J by 5 bases; unmatched bases: 5. The CDR3 extends over 13 amino acids. This CDR3 is CSARTGQAHEQYF. Here the CDR3 DNA reads TGCAGTGCTAGAACGGGACAGGCCCACGAGCAGTACTTC.

This sequence joins TRBV19 and TRBJ1-6; a weak D match, TRBD1 (6 bases). The V end lost 10 bases, the J end lost 11 bases, and 15 bases lay between the germline ends. The CDR3 consists of 12 residues. CDR1 LNHDA and CDR2 SQIVND come from the germline V gene (reference sequence). CDR3 coding DNA: TGTGCCACCCGGATGGAGGGGGCACCCCTCCACTTT. Its translation: CATRMEGAPLHF.

V and J are TRBV20-1 and TRBJ2-3, with D possibly matching TRBD2 (5 bases). Trimming shortened V by 6 bases and J by 6 bases, and 22 bases separated the two germline ends. Per the germline V gene, CDR1 is DFQATT and CDR2 is SNEGSKA (reference sequence). The CDR3 is 15 residues long. This CDR3 is CSAQGVSGRMDTQYF. The CDR3 coding sequence is TGCAGTGCCCAAGGTGTAAGCGGTCGGATGGATACGCAGTATTTT.

This clonotype was observed at least ten times. The gene calls are TRBV2 and TRBJ2-5, with 12 bases that match TRBD1. Germline CDR1 is SNHLY and CDR2 is FYNNEI. The V gene end was trimmed by 6 bases and the J gene end by 5 bases; junction bases not matched to a gene: 4. The CDR3 is 14 residues long. CDR3 DNA: TGTGCCAGCAGGGGACAGGGGGCTTTGGAGACCCAGTACTTC. Protein product: CASRGQGALETQYF.

This clonotype was seen ten or more times. The chain carries TRBV7-9 and TRBJ1-2; D is undetermined. V was shortened by 5 bases and J by 2 bases, with 12 bases between the two germline ends. In germline, CDR1 is SEHNR, CDR2 FQNEAQ (reference sequence). The CDR3 contains 14 residues. The CDR3 protein is CASSRTDENYGYTF. The CDR3, as DNA: TGTGCCAGCAGCCGAACCGATGAGAACTATGGCTACACCTTC.

This clonotype came up many times. The rearrangement uses TRBV15 and TRBJ1-5; 10 bases align to TRBD1. The ends lost 2 bases at V and 5 bases at J; junction bases unmatched: 6. This CDR3 is 16 amino acids long. Looked up from germline, CDR1 is LNHNV and CDR2 is YYDKDF (reference sequence). The CDR3 is CATSRQDRGLDQPQHF. The CDR3 bases are TGTGCCACCAGCAGACAAGACAGGGGGCTGGATCAGCCCCAGCATTTT.

The chain joins TRBV6-2 or TRBV6-3 to TRBJ2-7; no clear D. Trimming pared 7 bases from V and 2 bases from J, leaving 15 bases between. In germline, CDR1 is MNHEY, CDR2 SVGEGT. The CDR3 consists of 14 residues. The CDR3 bases are TGTGCCAGCAAGTTGGGTTGGGCAACCTACGAGCAGTACTTC. This codes for CASKLGWATYEQYF.

This clonotype was seen ten or more times. The CDR3 DNA follows: TGTGCCAGCAGCTTCGGGGACAACTACGAGCAGTACTTC. It translates to CASSFGDNYEQYF. The chain combines TRBV5-6 with TRBJ2-7, with D tentatively TRBD1 (6 bases). This CDR3 is built from 13 residues. Looked up from germline, CDR1 is SGHDT and CDR2 is YYEEEE. Trimming removed 2 bases from V and 3 bases from J, with 9 bases in between. Looking up the rest from reference TRBV5-6 and TRBJ2-7 gives the full variable domain: DAGVTQSPTHLIKTRGQQVTLRCSPKSGHDTVSWYQQALGQGPQFIFQYYEEEERQRGNFPDRFSGHQFPNYSSELNVNALLLGDSALYLCASSFGDNYEQYFGPGTRLTVT.

This clonotype was seen many times. The V and J genes are TRBV12-3 or TRBV12-4 and TRBJ1-1, with 7 bases that match TRBD1. This CDR3 region has 15 residues. The ends lost 5 bases at V and 4 bases at J; junction bases unmatched: 10. The CDR3 DNA reads as TGTGCCAGCAGTATAACAGACAGGGTGGGCACTGAAGCTTTCTTT. Its protein product is CASSITDRVGTEAFF.

The sample holds a few counts of this clonotype. The chain is built from TRBV30 and TRBJ1-5; D gene unclear. CDR1 and CDR2 from the germline V gene are GTSNPN and SVGIG (reference sequence). This CDR3 comprises 14 residues. The ends were cut back, 4 bases at V and 6 bases at J, with 16 bases in the middle. The CDR3 DNA follows: TGTGCCTGGAATGATGGGATTCTCGGTCAGCCCCAGCATTTT. Translated, it gives CAWNDGILGQPQHF. The full variable domain, completed using reference TRBV30 and TRBJ1-5, is SQTIHQWPATLVQPVGSPLSLECTVEGTSNPNLYWYRQAAGRGLQLLFYSVGIGQISSEVPQNLSASRPQDRQFILSSKKLLLSDSGFYLCAWNDGILGQPQHFGDGTRLSIL.

J is TRBJ1-6 and V is TRBV20-1, with D possibly TRBD1 on 6 matching bases. The CDR3 has 13 residues. Germline-derived CDR1 and CDR2 are DFQATT and SNEGSKA (reference sequence). The V gene lost 3 bases and the J gene lost 8 bases, with 11 bases spanning the gap. DNA for the CDR3: TGCAGTGCTAGGGGGACAAGTTATTCACCCCTCCACTTT. This encodes CSARGTSYSPLHF.

The CDR3 region is CASSRTTPYTGELFF. For the CDR3, the DNA is TGTGCCAGCAGCCGGACAACCCCCTACACCGGGGAGCTGTTTTTT. This chain uses TRBV14 with TRBJ2-2; D is possibly TRBD1 (5 bases). Germline V CDR1 and CDR2: SGHDN, FVKESK. Trimming took off 4 bases at V and 3 bases at J, with 12 bases between the two ends. This CDR3 is built from 15 residues.

As to this clonotype: This is likely a read error, given that the CDR3 carries no conserved phenylalanine or tryptophan at its end. Because the CDR3's place on the DNA is in doubt, the DNA is left out and the CDR3 is given as listed by TCRdb. The chain combines TRBV6-1 with TRBJ1-5; the table's TRBD1 call for D was not verified on the DNA. Germline V CDR1 and CDR2: MNHNS, SASEGT. The CDR3 is 15 amino acids in total, end residues counted. The CDR3 sequence: CASIADNYSNQPRPR.

The chain joins TRBV27 to TRBJ1-1, with a tentative D call TRBD1 (6 bases). Germline V gene lookup returns CDR1 MNHEY and CDR2 SMNVEV (reference sequence). The CDR3 is 15 residues long. The V gene lost 5 bases and the J gene lost 1 base, with 14 bases spanning the gap. CDR3: CASSPSPGANTEAFF. Here the CDR3 DNA reads TGTGCCAGCAGTCCCTCCCCAGGGGCGAACACTGAAGCTTTCTTT.

This clonotype has a count of ten or more. The chain is built from TRBV7-2 and TRBJ2-5; D not resolved. There are 14 residues in the CDR3. Trimming took off 5 bases at V and 5 bases at J, with 15 bases between the two ends. The germline V gene encodes CDR1 SGHTA and CDR2 FQGNSA. CDR3 DNA: TGTGCCAGCAGCGCACGGCCCTACGGGGAGACCCAGTACTTC. It encodes CASSARPYGETQYF.

The rearrangement uses TRBV7-9 and TRBJ2-1; 8 bases line up with TRBD1. The CDR3 is made up of 15 amino acids. Germline assignment: CDR1 SEHNR and CDR2 FQNEAQ (reference sequence). V shed 1 base, J shed 3 bases, and the junction held 2 bases outside the gene matches. As DNA, the CDR3 is TGTGCCAGCAGCTTAGGGGGACAGGACTACAATGAGCAGTTCTTC. It specifies CASSLGGQDYNEQFF.

This clonotype was observed many times. This sequence joins TRBV20-1 and TRBJ2-7; 9 nucleotides align to TRBD2. The CDR3 runs 14 residues. Germline values: CDR1 DFQATT, CDR2 SNEGSKA (reference sequence). With 6 bases clipped from V and 2 bases from J, the junction kept 8 bases outside the gene matches. The CDR3 loop reads CSARGLAAPYEQYF. CDR3 nucleotides: TGCAGTGCCAGGGGACTAGCCGCTCCCTACGAGCAGTACTTC.

Concerning this clonotype: This may be a read error, as it is one base from a much larger clone. This chain links TRBV5-1 with TRBJ1-4; a possible D gene is TRBD1 (6 bases). The V end lost 7 bases, the J end lost 8 bases, and 21 bases lay between the germline ends. This CDR3 has 15 amino acids. Germline-derived CDR1 and CDR2 are SGHRS and YFSETQ. CDR3 bases: TGCGCCAGCGGCCCCGGGACCTGGGGGCCCGAAAAACTGTTTTTT. Amino acid sequence: CASGPGTWGPEKLFF.

Turning to this clonotype: A read error may account for a junction end that differs from germline. The rearrangement links TRBV20-1 to TRBJ2-7, with a possible D match to TRBD2 (5 bases). Per germline, CDR1 DFQATT and CDR2 SNEGSKA (reference sequence). The CDR3 has 13 amino acids. CDR3 in DNA: TGCAGTGCTTCGGCTGCTAACACCGGGGAGCTGTACTTC. Its protein product is CSASAANTGELYF.

This chain connects TRBV6-1 to TRBJ2-7; the D gene is possibly TRBD2 (6 bases). From germline, CDR1 is MNHNS and CDR2 SASEGT. Between the trimmed V and J ends, which lost 6 bases and 3 bases, there was a span of 24 bases. The CDR3 runs to 17 residues. As DNA, the CDR3 is TGTGCCAGCAGCCACGTTTCAAGGAGGGGTTCACTCTACGAGCAGTACTTC. Encoded protein: CASSHVSRRGSLYEQYF.

This clonotype is labeled medium-sized. The V call is TRBV7-6, the J call TRBJ2-7; the D gene is possibly TRBD2 (5 bases). The V gene lost 5 bases and the J gene lost 6 bases, with 8 bases spanning the gap. The CDR3 sequence is 11 residues long. In germline, CDR1 is SGHVS, CDR2 FNYEAQ. The CDR3 reads CASSRGLEQYF. DNA for the CDR3: TGTGCCAGCAGCCGAGGACTCGAGCAGTACTTC.

The chain couples TRBV29-1 to TRBJ1-5, with 7 bases lining up with TRBD1. Germline V gene sequence: CDR1 SQVTM, CDR2 ANQGSEA. Trimming cost V 8 bases and J 3 bases; bases outside gene matches: 4. The length of the CDR3 is 12 residues. Here the CDR3 reads CSLDRDNQPQHF. CDR3 nucleotides: TGCAGCTTAGACAGGGACAATCAGCCCCAGCATTTT.

The V call is TRBV7-6, the J call TRBJ2-3; TRBD2 matches at 13 bases. V trimming: 6 bases; J trimming: 4 bases; junction bases outside the gene matches: 7. Germline CDR1 reads SGHVS; CDR2 reads FNYEAQ. This CDR3 is 16 amino acids long. The CDR3 DNA reads TGTGCCAGCAGTCCCCGGACTAGCGGGAGCCCAGATACGCAGTATTTT. Protein product: CASSPRTSGSPDTQYF.